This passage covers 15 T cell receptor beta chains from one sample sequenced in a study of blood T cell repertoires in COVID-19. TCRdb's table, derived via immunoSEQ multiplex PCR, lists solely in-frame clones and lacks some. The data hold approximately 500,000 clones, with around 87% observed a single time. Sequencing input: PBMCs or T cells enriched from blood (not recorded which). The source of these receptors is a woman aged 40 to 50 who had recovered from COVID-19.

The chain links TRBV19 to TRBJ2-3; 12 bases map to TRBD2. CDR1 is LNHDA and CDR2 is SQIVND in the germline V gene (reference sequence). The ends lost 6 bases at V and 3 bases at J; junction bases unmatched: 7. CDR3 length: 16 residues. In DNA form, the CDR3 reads TGTGCCAGTAGAACCAGACTAGCGGGAGCTACAGATACGCAGTATTTT. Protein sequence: CASRTRLAGATDTQYF.

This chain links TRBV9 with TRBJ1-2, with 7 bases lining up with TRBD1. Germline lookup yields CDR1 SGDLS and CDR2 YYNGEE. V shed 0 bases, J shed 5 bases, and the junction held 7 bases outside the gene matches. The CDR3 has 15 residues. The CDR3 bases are TGTGCCAGCAGCGTAGGGTCAGGGGGAGTGTATGGCTACACCTTC. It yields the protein CASSVGSGGVYGYTF.

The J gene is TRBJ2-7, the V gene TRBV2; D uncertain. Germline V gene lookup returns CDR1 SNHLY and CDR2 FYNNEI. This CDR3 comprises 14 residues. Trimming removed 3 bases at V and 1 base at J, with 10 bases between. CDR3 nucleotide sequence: TGTGCCAGCAGTGACAACGGTTTATCCTACGAGCAGTACTTC. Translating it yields CASSDNGLSYEQYF. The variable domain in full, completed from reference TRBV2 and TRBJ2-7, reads EPEVTQTPSHQVTQMGQEVILRCVPISNHLYFYWYRQILGQKVEFLVSFYNNEISEKSEIFDDQFSVERPDGSNFTLKIRSTKLEDSAMYFCASSDNGLSYEQYFGPGTRLTVT.

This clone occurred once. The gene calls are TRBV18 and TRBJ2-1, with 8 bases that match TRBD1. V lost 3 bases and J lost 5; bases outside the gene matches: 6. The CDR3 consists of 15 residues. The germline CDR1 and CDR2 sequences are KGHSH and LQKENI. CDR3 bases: TGTGCCAGCTCACCCAGGACAGGGTTTGACAATGAGCAGTTCTTC. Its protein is CASSPRTGFDNEQFF.

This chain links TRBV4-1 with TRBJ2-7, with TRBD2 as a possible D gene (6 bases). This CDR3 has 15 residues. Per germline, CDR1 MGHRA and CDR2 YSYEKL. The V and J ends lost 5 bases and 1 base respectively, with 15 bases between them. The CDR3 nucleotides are TGCGCCAGCAGCGCAAAGGGACTTCTATCCTACGAGCAGTACTTC. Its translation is CASSAKGLLSYEQYF.

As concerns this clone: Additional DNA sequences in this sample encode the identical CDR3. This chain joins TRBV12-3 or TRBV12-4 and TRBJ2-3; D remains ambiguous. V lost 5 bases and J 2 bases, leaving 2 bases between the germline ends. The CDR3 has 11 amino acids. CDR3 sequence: CASSHTDTQYF. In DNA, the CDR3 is TGTGCCAGCAGTCACACAGATACGCAGTATTTT.

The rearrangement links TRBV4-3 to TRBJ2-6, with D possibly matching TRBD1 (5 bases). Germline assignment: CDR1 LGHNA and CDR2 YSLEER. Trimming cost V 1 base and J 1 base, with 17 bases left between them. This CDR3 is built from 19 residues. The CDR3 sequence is CASSQVPSGIGSGANVLTF. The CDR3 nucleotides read TGCGCCAGCAGCCAAGTCCCGTCAGGGATAGGGTCTGGGGCCAACGTCCTGACTTTC.

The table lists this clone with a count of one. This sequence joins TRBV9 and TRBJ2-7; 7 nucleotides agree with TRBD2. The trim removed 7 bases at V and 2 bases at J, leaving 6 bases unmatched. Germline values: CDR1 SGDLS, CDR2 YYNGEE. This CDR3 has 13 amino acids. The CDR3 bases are TGTGCCAGCTCCGGACTAGTGACCTACGAGCAGTACTTC. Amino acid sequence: CASSGLVTYEQYF.

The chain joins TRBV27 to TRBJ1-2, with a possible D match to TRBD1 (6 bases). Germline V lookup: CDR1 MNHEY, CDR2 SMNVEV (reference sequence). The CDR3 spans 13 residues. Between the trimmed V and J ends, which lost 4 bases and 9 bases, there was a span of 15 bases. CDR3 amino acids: CASSSRMTGRYTF. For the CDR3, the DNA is TGTGCCAGCAGTTCCAGAATGACAGGTCGCTACACCTTC.

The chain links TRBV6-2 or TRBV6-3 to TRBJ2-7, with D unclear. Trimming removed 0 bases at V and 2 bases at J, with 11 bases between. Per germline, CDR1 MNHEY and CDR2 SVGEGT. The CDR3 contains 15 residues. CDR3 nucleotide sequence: TGTGCCAGCAGTTACTCGAATGCAGTTACCTACGAGCAGTACTTC. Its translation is CASSYSNAVTYEQYF.

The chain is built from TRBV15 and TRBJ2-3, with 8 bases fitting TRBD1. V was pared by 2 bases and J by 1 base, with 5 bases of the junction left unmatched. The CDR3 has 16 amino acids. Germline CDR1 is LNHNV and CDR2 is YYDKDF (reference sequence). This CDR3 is CATSRRTGLGTDTQYF. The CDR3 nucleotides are TGTGCCACCAGCAGACGGACAGGGTTGGGCACAGATACGCAGTATTTT.

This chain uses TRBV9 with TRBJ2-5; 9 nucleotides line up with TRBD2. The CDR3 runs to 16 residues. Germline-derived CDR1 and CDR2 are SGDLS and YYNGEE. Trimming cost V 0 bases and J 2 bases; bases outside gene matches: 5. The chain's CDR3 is CASSVAATSGQETQYF. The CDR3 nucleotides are TGTGCCAGCAGCGTAGCTGCGACTAGCGGACAAGAGACCCAGTACTTC.

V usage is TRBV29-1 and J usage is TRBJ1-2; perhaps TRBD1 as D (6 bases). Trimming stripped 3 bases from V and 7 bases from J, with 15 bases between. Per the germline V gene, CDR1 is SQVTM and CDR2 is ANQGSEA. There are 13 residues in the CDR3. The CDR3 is CSVEGGRGSGYTF. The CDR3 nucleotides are TGCAGCGTTGAGGGCGGCAGGGGTTCTGGCTACACCTTC. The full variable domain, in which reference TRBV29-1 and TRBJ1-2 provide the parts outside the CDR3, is SAVISQKPSRDICQRGTSLTIQCQVDSQVTMMFWYRQQPGQSLTLIATANQGSEATYESGFVIDKFPISRPNLTFSTLTVSNMSPEDSSIYLCSVEGGRGSGYTFGSGTRLTVV.

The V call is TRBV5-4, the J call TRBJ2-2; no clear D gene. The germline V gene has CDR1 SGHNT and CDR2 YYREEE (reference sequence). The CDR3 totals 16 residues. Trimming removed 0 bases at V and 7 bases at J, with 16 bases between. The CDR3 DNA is TGTGCCAGCAGCTTGGGAGGCTCCGGAAGTATCGGGGAGCTGTTTTTT. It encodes CASSLGGSGSIGELFF. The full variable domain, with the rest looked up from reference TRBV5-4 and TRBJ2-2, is ETGVTQSPTHLIKTRGQQVTLRCSSQSGHNTVSWYQQALGQGPQFIFQYYREEENGRGNFPPRFSGLQFPNYSSELNVNALELDDSALYLCASSLGGSGSIGELFFGEGSRLTVL.

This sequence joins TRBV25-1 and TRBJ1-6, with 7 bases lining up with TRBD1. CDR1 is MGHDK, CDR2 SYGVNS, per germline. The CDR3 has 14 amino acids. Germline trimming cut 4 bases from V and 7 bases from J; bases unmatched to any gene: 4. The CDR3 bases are TGTGCCAGCAGTGCACGGGGACAGAATTCACCCCTCCACTTT. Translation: CASSARGQNSPLHF.